This T cell receptor (beta chain) originates from a study of Ad26.COV2.S vaccination and SARS-CoV-2 variants. Treatment indicated: roughly 19 received Ad26.COV2.S at low or high dose, single or two shots; about 5 received placebo; per-sample allocation not given. All samples were drawn on day 63, counting from the first vaccine or placebo injection. The protocol was immunoSEQ multiplex PCR, while the TCRdb copy is restricted to in-frame clones and leaves out a portion. Of about 220,000 clones in the sample, around 87% were seen once. This CDR3 has 18 amino acids. Germline V gene lookup returns CDR1 SGHAT and CDR2 FQNNGV. V dropped 5 bases and J dropped 4 bases, with 26 bases sitting between them.

V and J are TRBV11-2 and TRBJ1-2, with a weak D call TRBD1 (6 bases). The sample here was peripheral blood, taken in a trial of Ad26.COV2.S vaccine versus placebo. The sequence was obtained from a person aged 18-60 years who received the Ad26.COV2.S COVID-19 vaccine or a placebo. CDR3 amino acids: CASSPTGSGHSPGYGYTF. CDR3 coding DNA: TGTGCCAGCAGCCCGACTGGCTCGGGACACTCCCCGGGCTATGGCTACACCTTC.